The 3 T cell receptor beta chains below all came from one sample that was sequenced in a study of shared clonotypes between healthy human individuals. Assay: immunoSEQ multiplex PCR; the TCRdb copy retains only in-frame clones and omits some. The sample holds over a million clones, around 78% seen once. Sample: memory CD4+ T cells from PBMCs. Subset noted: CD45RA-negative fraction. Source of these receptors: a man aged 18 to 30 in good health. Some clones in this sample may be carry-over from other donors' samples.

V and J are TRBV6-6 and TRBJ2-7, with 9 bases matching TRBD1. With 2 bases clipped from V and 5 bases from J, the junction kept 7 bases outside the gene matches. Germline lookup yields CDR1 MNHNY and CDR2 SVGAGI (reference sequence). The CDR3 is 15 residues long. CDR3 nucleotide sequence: TGTGCCAGCAGTTACGGGGGGGACAGGGATGACGAGCAGTACTTC. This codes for CASSYGGDRDDEQYF.

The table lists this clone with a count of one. The CDR3 coding sequence is TGTGCCAGCTCACCACGGACGGCGTTTGACAATGAGCAGTTCTTC. Residues: CASSPRTAFDNEQFF. The chain is built from TRBV18 and TRBJ2-1; D ambiguous. CDR1 and CDR2 from the germline V gene are KGHSH and LQKENI. This CDR3 region has 15 residues. Trimming took off 1 base at V and 5 bases at J, with 12 bases between the two ends. The variable domain in full, with the rest retrieved from reference TRBV18 and TRBJ2-1, is NAGVMQNPRHLVRRRGQEARLRCSPMKGHSHVYWYRQLPEEGLKFMVYLQKENIIDESGMPKERFSAEFPKEGPSILRIQQVVRGDSAAYFCASSPRTAFDNEQFFGPGTRLTVL.

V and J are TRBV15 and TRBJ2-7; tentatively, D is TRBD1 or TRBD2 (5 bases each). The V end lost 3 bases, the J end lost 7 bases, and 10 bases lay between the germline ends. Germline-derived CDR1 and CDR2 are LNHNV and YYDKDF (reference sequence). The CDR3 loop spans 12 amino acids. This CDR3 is CATSRRDGEQYF. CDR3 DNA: TGTGCCACCAGCAGGAGGGACGGGGAGCAGTACTTC.